The next 15 T cell receptor beta chains were all read from a single sample in a study of control samples from healthy donors and cancer patients. Produced via immunoSEQ multiplex PCR; TCRdb's table is partial and in-frame only. Counted here are about 410,000 clones, about nine tenths occurring once; the ten biggest clones make up more than 6%. The sequencing input was PBMCs. The receptors come from a middle-aged man with head and neck cancer.

The chain is built from TRBV6-2 or TRBV6-3 and TRBJ1-4; D is ambiguous. The length of the CDR3 is 16 residues. The ends were cut back, 7 bases at V and 3 bases at J, with 18 bases in the middle. The germline V gene has CDR1 MNHEY and CDR2 SVGEGT. The DNA for the CDR3 is TGTGCCAGCACCCCCCGCATACGGATCGCTAATGAAAAACTGTTTTTT. Protein: CASTPRIRIANEKLFF.

The chain combines TRBV3-1 (or the pseudogene TRBV3-2) with TRBJ2-2, with TRBD1 matching over 10 bases. J gave up 7 bases and V 4 bases, and 9 bases lay outside the gene matches. The CDR3 has 16 residues. Germline-derived CDR1 and CDR2 are LGHDT and YNNKEL (reference sequence). CDR3 residues: CASSPPGQGFIGELFF. The CDR3 DNA follows: TGTGCCAGCAGCCCCCCGGGACAGGGGTTTATCGGGGAGCTGTTTTTT.

The rearrangement links TRBV7-8 to TRBJ1-1; D unresolved. Per germline, CDR1 SGHVS and CDR2 FQNEAQ. Deletions cut 1 base from V and 0 bases from J, with 3 bases between. This CDR3 has 13 amino acids. CDR3 residues: CASSLVVNTEAFF. CDR3 coding DNA: TGTGCCAGCAGCTTAGTGGTGAACACTGAAGCTTTCTTT.

The chain carries TRBV28 and TRBJ2-1; TRBD2 aligns across 7 bases. This CDR3 comprises 14 residues. Germline V gene lookup returns CDR1 MDHEN and CDR2 SYDVKM. With 10 bases clipped from V and 3 bases from J, the junction kept 9 bases outside the gene matches. CDR3 coding DNA: TGTGCCACCCTATTGGGCGGGAGCTACAATGAGCAGTTCTTC. It yields the protein CATLLGGSYNEQFF.

The chain carries TRBV24-1 and TRBJ2-1; TRBD2 agrees at 10 bases. The CDR3 is 16 amino acids. Germline CDR1 and CDR2: KGHDR and SFDVKD. With V trimmed by 2 bases and J by 3 bases, 3 bases remained unmatched. CDR3 region: CATSDSSGRDYNEQFF. Here the CDR3 DNA reads TGTGCCACCAGTGATTCTAGCGGGAGAGACTACAATGAGCAGTTCTTC.

This clone was observed once. The V gene is TRBV7-9, the J gene TRBJ2-5, with 7 bases identical to TRBD1. V shed 6 bases, J shed 0 bases, and the junction held 13 bases outside the gene matches. CDR1 and CDR2 (germline): SEHNR, FQNEAQ (reference sequence). This CDR3 has 17 residues. CDR3 nucleotides: TGTGCCAGCAGGCGATCGGGACAGAAAGTTTACCAAGAGACCCAGTACTTC. Amino acid sequence: CASRRSGQKVYQETQYF.

The rearrangement joins TRBV7-3 to TRBJ1-1; possibly TRBD1 for D (6 bases). CDR1 SGHTA and CDR2 FQGTGA come from the germline V gene. CDR3 size: 13 residues. Trimming shortened V by 6 bases and J by 2 bases, and 10 bases separated the two germline ends. This chain's CDR3 is CASRGDINTEAFF. The CDR3 DNA follows: TGTGCCAGCAGGGGGGACATAAACACTGAAGCTTTCTTT.

CDR3 region: CASSQIQGGNTEAFF. The CDR3 nucleotides read TGTGCCAGCAGCCAAATTCAGGGTGGGAACACTGAAGCTTTCTTT. The V gene is TRBV14, the J gene TRBJ1-1, with D perhaps matching TRBD1 (5 bases). The V gene's germline CDR1 is SGHDN and CDR2 FVKESK. V was cut by 2 bases and J by 1 base, with 11 bases left in between. The CDR3 sequence is 15 residues long.

This clone was picked up a small number of times. J is TRBJ2-7 and V is TRBV14, with D unresolved. Trimming removed 0 bases at V and 5 bases at J, with 14 bases between. The CDR3 is 15 residues long. CDR1 is SGHDN, CDR2 FVKESK, per germline. The chain's CDR3 is CASSQDTRPWDEQYF. The CDR3 bases are TGTGCCAGCAGCCAAGACACGCGGCCCTGGGACGAGCAGTACTTC.

The gene calls are TRBV4-2 and TRBJ2-2; D uncertain. CDR1 is LGHNA and CDR2 is YNFKEQ in the germline V gene. The V end was cut by 4 bases, the J end by 0 bases, with 9 bases between. The CDR3 sequence is 15 residues long. The CDR3 DNA reads as TGTGCCAGCAGCCCGACTCTCGCGAACACCGGGGAGCTGTTTTTT. As protein: CASSPTLANTGELFF.

V and J are TRBV24-1 and TRBJ2-1; maybe TRBD1 (5 bases). V was pared by 3 bases and J by 4 bases, with 9 bases between. Germline V gene data show CDR1 as KGHDR and CDR2 as SFDVKD. This CDR3 region has 14 residues. The CDR3 DNA reads TGTGCCACCAGTGATCCGAGACAGTACAATGAGCAGTTCTTC. Amino acid sequence: CATSDPRQYNEQFF.

V and J are TRBV28 and TRBJ2-7, with a tentative D call TRBD2 (5 bases). The V gene's germline CDR1 is MDHEN and CDR2 SYDVKM. This CDR3 is built from 16 residues. Trimming removed 4 bases at V and 3 bases at J, with 19 bases between. The CDR3 DNA reads TGTGCCAGCAGTTCTATCTATGAAGAGGGCCTCTACGAGCAGTACTTC. Translation gives CASSSIYEEGLYEQYF. The variable domain in full, with the rest retrieved from reference TRBV28 and TRBJ2-7, is DVKVTQSSRYLVKRTGEKVFLECVQDMDHENMFWYRQDPGLGLRLIYFSYDVKMKEKGDIPEGYSVSREKKERFSLILESASTNQTSMYLCASSSIYEEGLYEQYFGPGTRLTVT.

The CDR3 protein is CASSSPGLASVHEQFF. CDR3 in DNA: TGTGCCAGCAGTTCCCCGGGACTAGCATCAGTCCATGAGCAGTTCTTC. The V and J genes are TRBV28 and TRBJ2-1; the match to TRBD2 covers 9 bases. This CDR3 spans 16 amino acids. The V segment lost 4 bases and the J segment 8 bases; nucleotides outside the gene matches: 12. Germline assignment: CDR1 MDHEN and CDR2 SYDVKM.

The chain joins TRBV11-2 to TRBJ2-1; D unresolved. The CDR3 has 12 amino acids. V lost 3 bases and J lost 10, with 10 bases in between. The V gene's germline CDR1 is SGHAT and CDR2 FQNNGV. CDR3 nucleotide sequence: TGTGCCAGCAGCTTTCTGGAACGGGAGCAGTTCTTC. Its protein is CASSFLEREQFF.

V is TRBV6-1 and J is TRBJ1-5; 8 bases line up with TRBD1. Looked up from germline, CDR1 is MNHNS and CDR2 is SASEGT. There are 14 residues in the CDR3. The V and J ends lost 5 bases and 1 base, in that order; junction bases with no gene match: 1. The DNA of the CDR3 is TGTGCCAGCAGTTGGGACAGGAGCAATCAGCCCCAGCATTTT. This codes for CASSWDRSNQPQHF.